The 12 T cell receptor beta chains reported below all come from one sample, sequenced in a study of naive and memory T cell subsets. Amplification of ligated cDNA took four PCR rounds with SP2 and nested alpha and beta constant primers. TCRdb re-derived calls from the 5' RACE reads in MiXCR, one entry per CDR3 protein. The table has roughly 60,000 distinct CDR3 sequences, 7% to 8.5% seen once. TCR cDNA received a 3' ligated oligonucleotide that carried a UMI. These receptors all come from a male donor in good health.

The chain has TRBV19 and TRBJ2-6; 8 positions match TRBD1. Trimming took 6 bases from V and 2 from J; bases not matched to a gene: 9. This CDR3 spans 17 amino acids. Per germline, CDR1 LNHDA and CDR2 SQIVND (reference sequence). For the CDR3, the DNA is TGTGCCAGTAGACAACCCGGGACAGGAGCTGGGGCCAACGTCCTGACTTTC. Protein product: CASRQPGTGAGANVLTF. Together with reference TRBV19 and TRBJ2-6, the CDR3 gives the full variable domain: DGGITQSPKYLFRKEGQNVTLSCEQNLNHDAMYWYRQDPGQGLRLIYYSQIVNDFQKGDIAEGYSVSREKKESFPLTVTSAQKNPTAFYLCASRQPGTGAGANVLTFGAGSRLTVL.

This clonotype was counted at least ten times. The V call is TRBV6-1, the J call TRBJ1-1; D gene uncertain. From germline, CDR1 is MNHNS and CDR2 SASEGT. This CDR3 is built from 12 residues. V shed 2 bases and J shed 5 bases, with 6 bases lying between them. CDR3 nucleotides: TGTGCCAGCAGTGAACTAGTAACTGAAGCTTTCTTT. Translation: CASSELVTEAFF.

The table lists this clonotype with a few counts. The chain employs TRBV2 and TRBJ2-5, with 14 nucleotides matching TRBD2. The CDR3 consists of 18 residues. The germline V gene has CDR1 SNHLY and CDR2 FYNNEI. The V and J ends lost 8 bases and 0 bases, in that order; junction bases with no gene match: 11. The CDR3 is CASPGLAGGISYQETQYF. The DNA for the CDR3 is TGTGCCAGCCCCGGACTAGCGGGGGGCATATCGTACCAAGAGACCCAGTACTTC.

The sample holds many counts of this clonotype. The J gene is TRBJ1-2, the V gene TRBV14; 7 nucleotides agree with TRBD1. CDR1 SGHDN and CDR2 FVKESK come from the germline V gene. This CDR3 comprises 15 residues. The trim removed 1 base at V and 2 bases at J, leaving 4 bases unmatched. The CDR3 DNA sequence: TGTGCCAGCAGCCAAGTAAAGGGGGCAAACTATGGCTACACCTTC. It codes for CASSQVKGANYGYTF.

This clonotype was observed at least ten times. The rearrangement joins TRBV29-1 to TRBJ1-1; 7 bases fit TRBD1. With V trimmed by 6 bases and J by 0 bases, 10 bases remained unmatched. Germline V CDR1 and CDR2: SQVTM, ANQGSEA. The CDR3 is 15 residues long. The CDR3 nucleotides are TGCAGCGTAACCAACAGGGGATTCGTGAACACTGAAGCTTTCTTT. Translating gives CSVTNRGFVNTEAFF.

The chain couples TRBV29-1 to TRBJ2-7, with 8 bases that match TRBD1. Germline CDR1 is SQVTM and CDR2 is ANQGSEA. The junction had 11 bases not matched to a gene; V was cut back by 6 bases and J by 1 base. The CDR3 covers 15 residues. The CDR3 DNA reads as TGCAGCGTCGTCTTGGGGGACAGGTCTTCCTACGAGCAGTACTTC. Translated, it gives CSVVLGDRSSYEQYF.

The chain carries TRBV4-1 and TRBJ1-5, with 9 bases lining up with TRBD1. V was clipped by 0 bases and J by 5 bases; unmatched bases: 2. Germline V CDR1 and CDR2: MGHRA, YSYEKL. The CDR3 covers 15 residues. The CDR3 DNA reads as TGCGCCAGCAGCCAAGAAAGGGACAGGGATCAGCCCCAGCATTTT. Its translation: CASSQERDRDQPQHF.

This clonotype turned up a few times. The CDR3 is CASTSQDRAEGPQHF. The CDR3 bases are TGTGCCAGTACCTCACAGGACAGGGCTGAAGGGCCCCAGCATTTT. The rearrangement links TRBV19 to TRBJ1-5; 8 bases agree with TRBD1. The germline CDR1 and CDR2 sequences are LNHDA and SQIVND (reference sequence). The CDR3 runs to 15 residues. V was clipped by 7 bases and J by 9 bases; unmatched bases: 14.

This clonotype occurred a few times. The chain links TRBV10-2 to TRBJ2-5, with TRBD2 matching over 9 bases. The germline CDR1 and CDR2 sequences are WSHSY and SAAADI. Trimming cost V 3 bases and J 8 bases; bases outside gene matches: 13. The CDR3 covers 16 residues. The CDR3: CASSDWSSGAVGTQYF. DNA for the CDR3: TGCGCCAGCAGTGACTGGTCTAGCGGGGCAGTGGGTACCCAGTACTTC.

V gene TRBV10-3 combines with J gene TRBJ2-1, with 7 bases identical to TRBD2. The V segment lost 8 bases and the J segment 4 bases; nucleotides outside the gene matches: 11. Per germline, CDR1 ENHRY and CDR2 SYGVKD. The CDR3 is made up of 15 amino acids. The CDR3, as DNA: TGTGCCATCGGCGAGGGAGGGCCCAAGTACAATGAGCAGTTCTTC. This gives the protein CAIGEGGPKYNEQFF.

The table lists this clonotype with a few counts. V gene TRBV12-5 combines with J gene TRBJ2-3; D might be TRBD1 or TRBD2, each matching 5 bases. Trimming left V 3 bases short and J 1 base short, with 11 bases between. CDR1 and CDR2 from the germline V gene are LGHNT and FRNRAP. This CDR3 has 15 residues. The CDR3 DNA follows: TGTGCTAGTGGTTTACGGGGCGCCGGCACAGATACGCAGTATTTT. This translates into CASGLRGAGTDTQYF. The whole variable domain, remainder taken from reference TRBV12-5 and TRBJ2-3, is DARVTQTPRHKVTEMGQEVTMRCQPILGHNTVFWYRQTMMQGLELLAYFRNRAPLDDSGMPKDRFSAEMPDATLATLKIQPSEPRDSAVYFCASGLRGAGTDTQYFGPGTRLTVL.

The table lists this clonotype with a few counts. The V gene is TRBV10-3, the J gene TRBJ1-2; TRBD1 matches 7 bases. The V segment lost 7 bases and the J segment 2 bases; nucleotides outside the gene matches: 4. The V gene's germline CDR1 is ENHRY and CDR2 SYGVKD. This CDR3 spans 13 amino acids. This CDR3 is CAINEGGNYGYTF. Written as DNA, the CDR3 is TGTGCCATCAACGAAGGGGGCAACTATGGCTACACCTTC.